The 25 T cell receptor beta chains presented below share a single source sample, sequenced in a study of blood T cells in healthy people across ages. A second PCR of roughly 7 to 11 cycles used a sample-barcoded 5' primer and a J-beta primer mix. In TCRdb, the 5' RACE reads were re-called with MiXCR into one record per CDR3 protein. The profile shows roughly 640,000 distinct CDR3 sequences, roughly 30% of them singletons. Sequencing was carried out using blood. The receptors derive from a woman older than 75 in good health.

This chain uses TRBV5-6 with TRBJ2-1, with 14 nucleotides matching TRBD2. The CDR3 runs 16 residues. J was trimmed by 4 bases and V by 4 bases; bases with no gene match: 4. In germline, CDR1 is SGHDT, CDR2 YYEEEE. The CDR3 is CASSQGTSGSYNEQFF. As DNA, the CDR3 is TGTGCCAGCAGCCAAGGGACTAGCGGGAGTTACAATGAGCAGTTCTTC.

This clonotype was seen many times. This chain uses TRBV20-1 with TRBJ2-7, with D possibly TRBD1 on 5 matching bases. V lost 3 bases, J lost 6 bases, and 12 bases lay in between. Looked up from germline, CDR1 is DFQATT and CDR2 is SNEGSKA (reference sequence). The CDR3 covers 12 residues. The CDR3 loop reads CSAREGVGEQYF. The CDR3 nucleotides are TGCAGTGCTAGGGAAGGGGTAGGCGAGCAGTACTTC.

In its sample, this clonotype was seen many times. This chain uses TRBV29-1 with TRBJ2-7, with 11 nucleotides matching TRBD1. Germline assignment: CDR1 SQVTM and CDR2 ANQGSEA. The CDR3 has 15 residues. Trimming took 4 bases from V and 2 from J; bases not matched to a gene: 7. DNA for the CDR3: TGCAGCGTTGTAGCGGGACAGGGGGTTACCTACGAGCAGTACTTC. Protein sequence: CSVVAGQGVTYEQYF.

Comments on this clonotype: A much larger clone is a single base away; this may be a read error. This chain connects TRBV27 to TRBJ2-5; the D gene is possibly TRBD2 (5 bases). The CDR3 runs 12 residues. The germline CDR1 and CDR2 sequences are MNHEY and SMNVEV (reference sequence). The CDR3 coding sequence is TGTACCAGCGGCAATAGAGGAGAGACCCAGTACTTC. This sequence encodes CTSGNRGETQYF.

This clonotype was seen a handful of times. It may be a read error: a sequence one base away is much more abundant. The V call is TRBV20-1, the J call TRBJ2-7; D unresolved. V lost 2 bases, J lost 5 bases, and 7 bases lay in between. The CDR3 is made up of 11 amino acids. Germline CDR1 DFQATT, CDR2 SNEGSKA (reference sequence). CDR3 region: CSARIGNEQYF. The CDR3 DNA follows: TGCAGTGCTAGAATTGGTAACGAGCAGTACTTC.

The chain uses TRBV9 and TRBJ1-2; perhaps TRBD1 as D (6 bases). CDR3 length: 15 residues. V shed 4 bases and J shed 1 base, with 14 bases lying between them. Germline CDR1 reads SGDLS; CDR2 reads YYNGEE. This chain's CDR3 is CASSPRDTLNYGYTF. The CDR3 nucleotides read TGTGCCAGCAGCCCCCGGGACACCCTTAACTATGGCTACACCTTC.

On this clonotype itself: A much larger clone differs by one base, so this may be a read error. The CDR3 spells CASSYSGGQVYNEQYF. In DNA form, the CDR3 reads TGTGCCAGCAGTTACTCGGGCGGGCAGGTATACAATGAGCAGTACTTC. The chain links TRBV6-5 to TRBJ2-7, with D possibly being TRBD2 (5 bases). Germline V gives CDR1 MNHEY, CDR2 SVGAGI. Trimming pared 0 bases from V and 7 bases from J, leaving 19 bases between. The CDR3 loop spans 16 amino acids.

This clonotype turned up a few times. This chain joins TRBV30 and TRBJ1-5; 9 bases agree with TRBD1. The CDR3 has 15 residues. Per the germline V gene, CDR1 is GTSNPN and CDR2 is SVGIG (reference sequence). V gave up 1 base and J gave up 4 bases; unmatched junction bases: 5. This chain's CDR3 is CAWSAHRGPNQPQHF. The CDR3 bases are TGTGCCTGGAGTGCGCACAGGGGGCCTAATCAGCCCCAGCATTTT.

This clonotype was counted ten times or more. The chain joins TRBV27 to TRBJ2-5; D perhaps matches TRBD2 (6 bases). The V gene's germline CDR1 is MNHEY and CDR2 SMNVEV (reference sequence). The CDR3 length is 15 residues. Trimming stripped 3 bases from V and 5 bases from J, with 16 bases between. The CDR3 DNA follows: TGTGCCAGCAGTTTCACTGGTAGCGGCGGGGAGACCCAGTACTTC. It codes for CASSFTGSGGETQYF.

V and J are TRBV20-1 and TRBJ1-5; D remains unclear. The CDR3 loop spans 15 amino acids. The V and J ends lost 2 bases and 0 bases respectively, with 11 bases between them. CDR1 is DFQATT, CDR2 SNEGSKA, per germline (reference sequence). CDR3 loop: CSARLAGYSNQPQHF. The DNA of the CDR3 is TGCAGTGCTAGATTAGCAGGCTATAGCAATCAGCCCCAGCATTTT.

This clonotype showed up just a few times. In DNA, the CDR3 is TGTGCCAGCAGTGACCCGGGGAACTATGGCTACACCTTC. Residues: CASSDPGNYGYTF. The rearrangement uses TRBV28 and TRBJ1-2; no clear D. Trimming shortened V by 5 bases and J by 2 bases, and 9 bases separated the two germline ends. The germline V gene encodes CDR1 MDHEN and CDR2 SYDVKM. The CDR3 runs to 13 residues.

On this clonotype: A much larger clone sits a single nucleotide away, making a read error possible. This chain joins TRBV12-3 or TRBV12-4 and TRBJ1-5, with D perhaps TRBD1 (6 bases). This CDR3 comprises 14 residues. Trimming left V 6 bases short and J 6 bases short, with 15 bases between. This CDR3 reads CASSPTGRIQPQHF. The CDR3 nucleotides are TGTGCCAGCAGCCCTACAGGGAGGATTCAGCCCCAGCATTTT.

The chain joins TRBV2 to TRBJ2-7, with TRBD2 as a possible D gene (5 bases). V dropped 8 bases and J dropped 5 bases, with 16 bases sitting between them. The V gene's germline CDR1 is SNHLY and CDR2 FYNNEI. CDR3 size: 13 residues. CDR3 nucleotides: TGTGCCAGCTCCTCCTGGAGGATAGACGAGCAGTACTTC. Translating gives CASSSWRIDEQYF. Full variable domain (rest looked up from reference TRBV2 and TRBJ2-7): EPEVTQTPSHQVTQMGQEVILRCVPISNHLYFYWYRQILGQKVEFLVSFYNNEISEKSEIFDDQFSVERPDGSNFTLKIRSTKLEDSAMYFCASSSWRIDEQYFGPGTRLTVT.

This clonotype was counted at least ten times. The chain couples TRBV29-1 to TRBJ1-2; D remains ambiguous. Germline CDR1 and CDR2: SQVTM and ANQGSEA. This CDR3 is 12 amino acids long. Trimming took 0 bases from V and 1 from J, leaving 3 bases between them. The CDR3 DNA reads TGCAGCGTTGAAGAGGGTAACTATGGCTACACCTTC. Translating gives CSVEEGNYGYTF.

Points on this clonotype: This sequence may be a read error, since a much larger clone differs from it by one base. The chain carries TRBV9 and TRBJ1-2, with 8 bases aligning to TRBD1. There are 14 residues in the CDR3. Germline loops: CDR1 SGDLS, CDR2 YYNGEE. V lost 3 bases, J lost 3 bases, and 4 bases stayed unmatched. The CDR3 bases are TGTGCCAGCAGCGCTCAGACAGGGGACTATGGCTACACCTTC. It is translated as CASSAQTGDYGYTF.

Many counts were recorded for this clonotype. The chain links TRBV25-1 to TRBJ1-2; D unclear. The CDR3 loop spans 12 amino acids. The V end was cut by 0 bases, the J end by 8 bases, with 7 bases between. Germline V lookup: CDR1 MGHDK, CDR2 SYGVNS. The CDR3 DNA is TGTGCCAGCAGTGAATATTATCTAGGCTACACCTTC. This codes for CASSEYYLGYTF.

This clonotype was seen only a few times. This chain joins TRBV5-1 and TRBJ1-1; D remains unclear. Germline V gene lookup returns CDR1 SGHRS and CDR2 YFSETQ. Trimming took off 0 bases at V and 3 bases at J, with 9 bases between the two ends. The CDR3 runs to 14 residues. The CDR3 protein is CASSLVSRDTEAFF. CDR3 nucleotide sequence: TGCGCCAGCAGCTTGGTATCTCGGGACACTGAAGCTTTCTTT.

This clonotype was picked up many times. The chain employs TRBV10-3 and TRBJ1-6; no reliable D call. Germline V gene sequence: CDR1 ENHRY, CDR2 SYGVKD. Trimming took off 1 base at V and 0 bases at J, with 10 bases between the two ends. CDR3 length: 17 amino acids. CDR3 amino acids: CAISELQSSSYNSPLHF. The CDR3 DNA follows: TGTGCCATCAGTGAGTTACAGTCGAGCTCCTATAATTCACCCCTCCACTTT.

This clonotype was counted only a few times. Since a much larger clone is just one base distant, this may be a read error. This chain connects TRBV5-4 to TRBJ2-5, with 9 bases aligning to TRBD1. The CDR3 is made up of 14 amino acids. Trimming took 7 bases from V and 11 from J; bases not matched to a gene: 15. Germline CDR1 is SGHNT and CDR2 is YYREEE (reference sequence). This chain's CDR3 is CASHTGGAGNEQYF. CDR3 bases: TGTGCCAGCCATACAGGGGGCGCAGGCAATGAGCAGTACTTC.

This clonotype was found many times. A much bigger clone sits one base away, suggesting this may be a read error. The chain links TRBV7-3 to TRBJ2-1, with 11 bases lining up with TRBD1. The J call may be in error: the DNA end matches TRBJ2-7 better. The germline gives CDR1 SGHTA, CDR2 FQGTGA. The CDR3 runs 16 residues. The CDR3 region has the DNA TGTGCCAGCAGCAAAGCCGGGACAGGGGGGTACAATGAGCAGTACTTC. Its translation: CASSKAGTGGYNEQYF.

This clonotype was observed at least ten times. The V gene is TRBV6-1, the J gene TRBJ2-5; 10 positions match TRBD1. Germline V lookup: CDR1 MNHNS, CDR2 SASEGT. CDR3 length equals 15 residues. J gave up 2 bases and V 4 bases, and 4 bases lay outside the gene matches. CDR3 protein: CASSGGGQGQETQYF. The CDR3 nucleotides are TGTGCCAGCAGTGGCGGGGGACAGGGGCAAGAGACCCAGTACTTC.

This clonotype was picked up many times. The CDR3 protein is CASSFGGQSKTQYF. CDR3 sequence (DNA): TGTGCCAGCAGCTTCGGGGGACAGTCAAAGACCCAGTACTTC. The chain combines TRBV5-6 with TRBJ2-5, with TRBD1 as a possible D gene (7 bases). Germline V CDR1 and CDR2: SGHDT, YYEEEE. The CDR3 sequence is 14 residues long. Trimming removed 2 bases at V and 6 bases at J, with 14 bases between.

There are a few counts of this clonotype. A junction end diverges from the germline sequence, so it may reflect a read error. The gene calls are TRBV3-1 and TRBJ1-4; no clear D. This CDR3 is 15 amino acids long. From germline, CDR1 is LGHDT and CDR2 YNNKEL (reference sequence). The CDR3 loop is CASSQAGRANEKLFF. The CDR3 DNA reads as TGTGCCAGCAGTCAAGCTGGACGGGCTAATGAAAAACTGTTTTTT.

In this sample, this clonotype turned up a few times. The V gene is TRBV10-3, the J gene TRBJ1-5; possible D gene TRBD1, 5 bases. Trimming removed 6 bases from V and 5 bases from J, with 17 bases in between. This CDR3 contains 15 residues. Germline V gene sequence: CDR1 ENHRY, CDR2 SYGVKD. CDR3 in DNA: TGTGCCATCAGGTCGGAGAGGGGCGGGGATCAGCCCCAGCATTTT. Protein product: CAIRSERGGDQPQHF.

This clonotype was counted only a few times. This chain connects TRBV7-6 to TRBJ2-2, with D tentatively TRBD1 or TRBD2 (5 bases each). Trimming took 5 bases from V and 5 from J, leaving 18 bases between them. The germline V gene has CDR1 SGHVS and CDR2 FNYEAQ. CDR3 length: 16 residues. CDR3 residues: CASSPQGTSGTGELFF. CDR3 coding DNA: TGTGCCAGCAGCCCGCAGGGCACCTCGGGGACCGGGGAGCTGTTTTTT.